This TCR beta chain came from a study of blood T cell repertoires in COVID-19. Background on the study: Spain, Italy and the United States supplied samples that represented acute and convalescent COVID-19. In each case, the material was cDNA or gDNA derived from T cells, B-cell-depleted T cells, or PBMCs.

Sequenced by immunoSEQ multiplex PCR; TCRdb stores in-frame clones only, minus some. This sample has 150,000 to 200,000 clones, with under 80% found just once. The CDR3 is made up of 14 amino acids. CDR1 and CDR2 from the germline V gene are SGDLS and YYNGEE. The V and J ends lost 0 bases and 1 base respectively, with 5 bases between them. The sequencing sample was made of PBMCs or T cells enriched from blood (not recorded which). J is TRBJ1-3 and V is TRBV9; D is unresolved. The receptor's source is a woman between 50 and 59 years old with acute COVID-19. In DNA form, the CDR3 reads TGTGCCAGCAGCGTAGGTCAATCTGGAAACACCATATATTTT. It translates to CASSVGQSGNTIYF.